Shown below are 5 T cell receptor beta chains from a single sample sequenced in a study of cytomegalovirus exposure and HLA in healthy donors. Amplification used 60 Vbeta primers and 13 Jbeta primers. Here immunoSEQ multiplex PCR was the method, and the copy in TCRdb shows in-frame clones only, minus some. The sample includes around 62,000 clones, about three quarters seen only once; the top ten take 5%. Sequences were obtained from PBMCs. These receptors originate from a male donor in good health and CMV-seropositive.

The chain is built from TRBV7-3 and TRBJ2-3; D remains ambiguous. Trimming stripped 5 bases from V and 6 bases from J, with 18 bases between. Germline CDR1 reads SGHTA; CDR2 reads FQGTGA. This CDR3 contains 15 residues. CDR3 bases: TGTGCCAGCAGCCCGTTAGGCGGTTACGGCGATACGCAGTATTTT. This codes for CASSPLGGYGDTQYF.

The chain employs TRBV28 and TRBJ1-1; 7 nucleotides agree with TRBD1. The CDR3 is 14 residues long. Germline CDR1 MDHEN, CDR2 SYDVKM. The J segment lost 5 bases and the V segment lost 6 bases, leaving 9 bases of the junction unmatched. The CDR3 DNA sequence: TGTGCCAGCAGCCCTAGACAGGGTGGGACTGAAGCTTTCTTT. This codes for CASSPRQGGTEAFF. Variable domain in full (rest from reference TRBV28 and TRBJ1-1): DVKVTQSSRYLVKRTGEKVFLECVQDMDHENMFWYRQDPGLGLRLIYFSYDVKMKEKGDIPEGYSVSREKKERFSLILESASTNQTSMYLCASSPRQGGTEAFFGQGTRLTVV.

The chain carries TRBV5-4 and TRBJ2-7; 8 bases agree with TRBD2. The junction had 4 bases not matched to a gene; V was cut back by 3 bases and J by 2 bases. The germline gives CDR1 SGHNT, CDR2 YYREEE (reference sequence). This CDR3 spans 14 amino acids. CDR3 protein: CASSSGGDTYEQYF. CDR3 bases: TGTGCCAGCAGCTCGGGGGGGGACACCTACGAGCAGTACTTC.

The chain links TRBV7-2 to TRBJ1-2, with no clear D. Germline V gene lookup returns CDR1 SGHTA and CDR2 FQGNSA. V was clipped by 4 bases and J by 9 bases, with 12 bases between them. This CDR3 spans 12 amino acids. In DNA form, the CDR3 reads TGTGCCAGCAGCTCAAAGAGAGGGAGCTACACCTTC. The encoded protein is CASSSKRGSYTF.

The rearrangement joins TRBV4-1 to TRBJ2-7; 8 bases are a match to TRBD2. In germline, CDR1 is MGHRA, CDR2 YSYEKL. This CDR3 has 14 amino acids. V gave up 10 bases and J gave up 2 bases; unmatched junction bases: 10. Written as DNA, the CDR3 is TGCGCCATCATCGGGCGGGGGGACACCTACGAGCAGTACTTC. Amino acids: CAIIGRGDTYEQYF.